The 23 T cell receptor beta chains given below trace back to one sample, sequenced in a study of spatial heterogeneity in lung cancer. Time point specified: blood at routine non-recurrence follow-up after resection. TCRdb fed the 5' RACE reads into MiXCR, producing one record per CDR3 protein. This table has under 150,000 distinct CDR3 sequences, 11% appearing once. The starting material was PBMCs, obtained at follow-up. The receptors come from a female donor with early-stage non-small cell lung cancer.

In its sample, this clonotype was seen many times. V and J are TRBV10-3 and TRBJ2-2; D is possibly TRBD1 (6 bases). V gave up 5 bases and J gave up 2 bases, with 12 bases separating them. This CDR3 has 15 residues. Germline CDR1 is ENHRY and CDR2 is SYGVKD. The CDR3 DNA is TGTGCCATCAGTAACAGGGAACTAAACACCGGGGAGCTGTTTTTT. This encodes CAISNRELNTGELFF.

This clonotype was recorded many times. CDR3 sequence (DNA): TGTGCCAGCAGCTTAGGGATAGATACGCAGTATTTT. Protein sequence: CASSLGIDTQYF. This chain uses TRBV7-8 with TRBJ2-3; D call uncertain. The CDR3 runs to 12 residues. V gave up 1 base and J gave up 5 bases, with 4 bases separating them. In germline, CDR1 is SGHVS, CDR2 FQNEAQ. Using reference TRBV7-8 and TRBJ2-3 for the parts outside the CDR3, the full variable domain is GAGVSQSPRYKVAKRGQDVALRCDPISGHVSLFWYQQALGQGPEFLTYFQNEAQLDKSGLPSDRFFAERPEGSVSTLKIQRTQQEDSAVYLCASSLGIDTQYFGPGTRLTVL.

This clonotype was detected only a few times. The rearrangement uses TRBV2 and TRBJ2-7; no definite D call. Trimming pared 4 bases from V and 4 bases from J, leaving 8 bases between. The germline V gene encodes CDR1 SNHLY and CDR2 FYNNEI. The CDR3 covers 12 residues. Here the CDR3 reads CASSGAAYEQYV. In DNA, the CDR3 is TGTGCCAGCAGTGGTGCTGCTTACGAGCAGTACGTC.

This clonotype has at least ten counts. The V gene is TRBV11-2, the J gene TRBJ1-5, with D unclear. The germline CDR1 and CDR2 sequences are SGHAT and FQNNGV. Deletions cut 4 bases from V and 0 bases from J, with 7 bases between. This CDR3 is 14 amino acids long. CDR3 nucleotide sequence: TGTGCCAGCAGCTCGGGCTATAGCAATCAGCCCCAGCATTTT. Amino acid sequence: CASSSGYSNQPQHF.

This clonotype was observed at least ten times. The chain recombines TRBV28 with TRBJ1-2; D may be TRBD1 (6 bases). Germline values: CDR1 MDHEN, CDR2 SYDVKM. V lost 5 bases, J lost 8 bases, and 21 bases lay in between. The CDR3 sequence is 15 residues long. The CDR3 region is CASSPTTGTKEGYTF. For the CDR3, the DNA is TGTGCCAGCAGTCCGACAACCGGGACAAAGGAAGGCTACACCTTC.

The rearrangement joins TRBV5-6 to TRBJ1-2; TRBD1 is a possible D gene (5 bases). CDR3 size: 13 residues. The germline V gene has CDR1 SGHDT and CDR2 YYEEEE. V lost 1 base to trimming and J lost 7 bases, with 11 bases between them. The CDR3 sequence is CASSLFRAGGYTF. The CDR3 nucleotides read TGTGCCAGCAGCTTGTTCAGGGCCGGTGGCTACACCTTC.

In this sample, this clonotype turned up a few times. This chain joins TRBV7-8 and TRBJ2-6, with TRBD2 matching 11 bases. V lost 5 bases to trimming and J lost 0 bases; unmatched junction nucleotides: 3. From germline, CDR1 is SGHVS and CDR2 FQNEAQ. CDR3 length equals 17 residues. This CDR3 is CASSQLAGASGANVLTF. The CDR3 bases are TGTGCCAGCAGCCAACTAGCGGGGGCCTCTGGGGCCAACGTCCTGACTTTC.

The sample holds a few counts of this clonotype. The chain couples TRBV2 to TRBJ1-5; 10 bases align to TRBD1. This CDR3 contains 13 residues. Trimming took 6 bases from V and 6 from J; bases not matched to a gene: 2. Germline V gene data show CDR1 as SNHLY and CDR2 as FYNNEI. CDR3 amino acids: CASRGTGAQPQHF. CDR3 sequence (DNA): TGTGCCAGCAGAGGGACAGGGGCTCAGCCCCAGCATTTT.

The rearrangement uses TRBV5-1 and TRBJ2-5; 8 bases map to TRBD1. After removal of 4 bases from V and 5 bases from J, the junction contained 7 bases not matched to a gene. The CDR3 is 14 amino acids. Germline V gene sequence: CDR1 SGHRS, CDR2 YFSETQ. The DNA of the CDR3 is TGCGCCAGCAGCGGAACGACAGGGGCCGAGACCCAGTACTTC. Its protein is CASSGTTGAETQYF.

The J gene is TRBJ2-5, the V gene TRBV15, with 7 bases fitting TRBD2. CDR1 is LNHNV, CDR2 YYDKDF, per germline (reference sequence). This CDR3 is 16 amino acids long. J was trimmed by 5 bases and V by 1 base; bases with no gene match: 10. For the CDR3, the DNA is TGTGCCACCAGCAGAGGGGGGGGACTCCGGCACGAGACCCAGTACTTC. Protein sequence: CATSRGGGLRHETQYF.

This clonotype was observed at least ten times. This chain connects TRBV7-8 to TRBJ2-7, with D possibly matching TRBD1 (6 bases). The CDR3 has 13 residues. Germline V lookup: CDR1 SGHVS, CDR2 FQNEAQ. V was pared by 8 bases and J by 2 bases, with 13 bases between. CDR3 nucleotide sequence: TGTGCCAGCGGGACAAGGGTCCCCTACGAGCAGTACTTC. It specifies CASGTRVPYEQYF.

This clonotype has only one observation. This chain links TRBV30 with TRBJ1-3; D not resolved. Trimming pared 5 bases from V and 0 bases from J, leaving 5 bases between. The CDR3 is 12 amino acids. The V gene's germline CDR1 is GTSNPN and CDR2 SVGIG (reference sequence). CDR3 protein: CAWQSSGNTIYF. The CDR3 coding sequence is TGTGCCTGGCAGAGCTCTGGAAACACCATATATTTT.

This clonotype showed up just a few times. The chain recombines TRBV6-5 with TRBJ2-5, with D perhaps TRBD2 (7 bases). Trimming took 0 bases from V and 0 from J, leaving 11 bases between them. In germline, CDR1 is MNHEY, CDR2 SVGAGI. The CDR3 is made up of 16 amino acids. The CDR3: CASSYSKGGNQETQYF. The CDR3 DNA reads as TGTGCCAGCAGTTACTCGAAGGGGGGGAACCAAGAGACCCAGTACTTC.

The chain employs TRBV19 and TRBJ2-5; D might be TRBD1 (6 bases). Germline lookup yields CDR1 LNHDA and CDR2 SQIVND (reference sequence). CDR3 length: 13 amino acids. V lost 3 bases, J lost 5 bases, and 10 bases lay in between. The CDR3 DNA is TGTGCCAGTAGTATTGACAGGAGCGAGACCCAGTACTTC. It yields the protein CASSIDRSETQYF.

Many counts were recorded for this clonotype. The J gene is TRBJ2-1, the V gene TRBV15, with 8 bases aligning to TRBD2. Germline V lookup: CDR1 LNHNV, CDR2 YYDKDF (reference sequence). The trim removed 0 bases at V and 3 bases at J, leaving 13 bases unmatched. This CDR3 region has 19 residues. The CDR3 sequence is CATSRDKTEAGLDYNEQFF. The CDR3 DNA is TGTGCCACCAGCAGAGACAAAACCGAGGCGGGACTAGACTACAATGAGCAGTTCTTC. Full variable domain (remainder filled in from reference TRBV15 and TRBJ2-1): DAMVIQNPRYQVTQFGKPVTLSCSQTLNHNVMYWYQQKSSQAPKLLFHYYDKDFNNEADTPDNFQSRRPNTSFCFLDIRSPGLGDTAMYLCATSRDKTEAGLDYNEQFFGPGTRLTVL.

By frequency in the sample, this clonotype is medium-sized. This CDR3 reads CASIKSGSETQYF. In nucleotides, the CDR3 is TGTGCCAGCATCAAGAGTGGTTCGGAGACCCAGTACTTC. The chain combines TRBV7-9 with TRBJ2-5, with D unresolved. Trimming left V 7 bases short and J 5 bases short, with 14 bases between. The CDR3 loop spans 13 amino acids. Germline V gives CDR1 SEHNR, CDR2 FQNEAQ (reference sequence).

This clonotype was seen a handful of times. This chain links TRBV7-2 with TRBJ1-1, with D possibly TRBD1 on 6 matching bases. Germline V gene lookup returns CDR1 SGHTA and CDR2 FQGNSA. Trimming took off 2 bases at V and 3 bases at J, with 19 bases between the two ends. The CDR3 runs to 17 residues. The CDR3 nucleotides are TGTGCCAGCAGCTTATATGGAGCAGGGGCTTTGGACACTGAAGCTTTCTTT. Protein sequence: CASSLYGAGALDTEAFF.

A few counts support this clonotype. This chain connects TRBV14 to TRBJ2-1, with 9 positions matching TRBD2. Germline V gene data show CDR1 as SGHDN and CDR2 as FVKESK. The junction had 2 bases not matched to a gene; V was cut back by 2 bases and J by 3 bases. This CDR3 is 15 amino acids long. CDR3 protein: CASSQYSGGYNEQFF. The CDR3 coding sequence is TGTGCCAGCAGCCAATATAGCGGGGGCTACAATGAGCAGTTCTTC.

This clonotype came up many times. The chain recombines TRBV6-5 with TRBJ1-1; D ambiguous. V was trimmed by 8 bases and J by 1 base, leaving 8 bases between them. Germline CDR1 reads MNHEY; CDR2 reads SVGAGI. The CDR3 runs 12 residues. CDR3 DNA: TGTGCCAGCGGCAGATCGAACACTGAAGCTTTCTTT. Translating gives CASGRSNTEAFF.

This clonotype has a handful of counts. The V and J genes are TRBV19 and TRBJ2-3; no clear D. The CDR3 loop spans 13 amino acids. The V end lost 5 bases, the J end lost 3 bases, and 9 bases lay between the germline ends. From germline, CDR1 is LNHDA and CDR2 SQIVND (reference sequence). The CDR3 protein is CASSQAGTDTQYF. As DNA, the CDR3 is TGTGCCAGTAGTCAGGCAGGAACAGATACGCAGTATTTT.

In this sample, this clonotype turned up many times. V and J are TRBV7-2 and TRBJ1-2; the D is unclear. The CDR3 runs to 14 residues. Trimming removed 5 bases at V and 4 bases at J, with 14 bases between. CDR1 is SGHTA and CDR2 is FQGNSA in the germline V gene. Here the CDR3 DNA reads TGTGCCAGCAGCCCTCGGACGGACCTCTATGGCTACACCTTC. Amino acid sequence: CASSPRTDLYGYTF. Filled out from reference TRBV7-2 and TRBJ1-2, the complete variable domain reads GAGVSQSPSNKVTEKGKDVELRCDPISGHTALYWYRQSLGQGLEFLIYFQGNSAPDKSGLPSDRFSAERTGGSVSTLTIQRTQQEDSAVYLCASSPRTDLYGYTFGSGTRLTVV.

The table lists this clonotype with many counts. The gene calls are TRBV29-1 and TRBJ2-1; D is unresolved. The CDR3 loop spans 13 amino acids. CDR1 is SQVTM, CDR2 ANQGSEA, per germline. The germline V and J ends were trimmed by 4 bases and 9 bases, with 16 bases remaining between them. The CDR3 spells CSVGEVWTGEQFF. The CDR3 nucleotides are TGCAGCGTTGGCGAGGTTTGGACCGGTGAGCAGTTCTTC.

The V call is TRBV20-1, the J call TRBJ2-1, with no clear D. Germline CDR1 reads DFQATT; CDR2 reads SNEGSKA (reference sequence). The CDR3 runs 14 residues. Trimming removed 2 bases at V and 0 bases at J, with 8 bases between. CDR3 residues: CSARRAGSYNEQFF. CDR3 DNA sequence: TGCAGTGCTAGAAGGGCAGGCTCCTACAATGAGCAGTTCTTC.